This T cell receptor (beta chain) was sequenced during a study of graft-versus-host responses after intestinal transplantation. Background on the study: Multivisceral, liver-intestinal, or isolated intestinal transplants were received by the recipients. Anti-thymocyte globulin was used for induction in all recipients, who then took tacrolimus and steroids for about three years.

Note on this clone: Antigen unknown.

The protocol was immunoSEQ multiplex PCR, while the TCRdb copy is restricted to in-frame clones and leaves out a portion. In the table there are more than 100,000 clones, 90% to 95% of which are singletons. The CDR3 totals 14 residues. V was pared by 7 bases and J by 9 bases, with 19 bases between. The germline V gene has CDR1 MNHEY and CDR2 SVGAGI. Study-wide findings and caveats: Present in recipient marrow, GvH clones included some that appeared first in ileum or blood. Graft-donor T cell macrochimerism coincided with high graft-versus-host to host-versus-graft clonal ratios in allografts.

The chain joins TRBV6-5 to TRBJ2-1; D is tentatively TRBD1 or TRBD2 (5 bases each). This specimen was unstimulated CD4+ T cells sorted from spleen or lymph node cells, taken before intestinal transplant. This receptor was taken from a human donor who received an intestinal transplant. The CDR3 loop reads CASNPLSGTLEQFF. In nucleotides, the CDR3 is TGTGCCAGCAACCCACTGTCCGGGACCCTTGAGCAGTTCTTC.